One T cell receptor beta chain is described in this entry. Its antigen remains unknown. These data originate in a study of T cell responses to AZD1222 COVID-19 vaccine. Method: immunoSEQ multiplex PCR; TCRdb's copy keeps in-frame clones and lacks some. The data contain about 140,000 clones, 80% to 95% of them singletons. Germline CDR1 SGHTS, CDR2 YDEGEE. The V segment lost 4 bases and the J segment 0 bases; nucleotides outside the gene matches: 6. This CDR3 has 16 amino acids. Study conclusions and caveats: Clonal diversity may have been underestimated in mostly white British donors. Scientists sampled the repertoires only once the peak T cell response had passed.

This material consisted of peripheral blood, taken on day 0 of AZD1222 vaccination. This chain uses TRBV5-8 with TRBJ1-5; 8 bases are a match to TRBD1. This clonotype was sampled from an adult in good health. The CDR3 bases are TGTGCCAGCAGCGTGGGGACAGGTCATAGCAATCAGCCCCAGCATTTT. It codes for CASSVGTGHSNQPQHF.